This paragraph covers one T cell receptor (beta chain) sequence. Antigen unknown. The entry originates in a study of T cell responses to AZD1222 COVID-19 vaccine. Study-wide results and limits: Clonal diversity may have been underestimated in mostly white British donors. Repertoire sampling happened only post peak T cell response.

Unmatched junction bases numbered 8, after V lost 2 bases and J lost 0 bases. In germline, CDR1 is MNHEY, CDR2 SVGEGT. This CDR3 has 20 amino acids. Here immunoSEQ multiplex PCR was the method, and the copy in TCRdb shows in-frame clones only, minus some. The sample consists of over 150,000 clones, about 90% of them appearing once. The receptor's source is an adult in good health. The source material was peripheral blood, sampled on day 0 of MenACWY control vaccination. The chain is built from TRBV6-2 or TRBV6-3 and TRBJ2-6; 12 bases match TRBD2. DNA for the CDR3: TGTGCCAGCAGTTACCCGAAAGGACTAGCGGGGATCTCTGGGGCCAACGTCCTGACTTTC. Protein: CASSYPKGLAGISGANVLTF.